Presented here are 2 T cell receptor beta chains from one specimen sequenced in a study of OX40 agonist ivuxolimab in advanced cancers. Measured with immunoSEQ multiplex PCR; TCRdb has only the in-frame clones, and not every one. Of 75,000 to 100,000 clones in the sample, approximately 87% were seen once. The starting material was CD4+ or CD8+ T cells sorted from blood, obtained in a trial of the OX40 agonist ivuxolimab. The receptors stem from an adult with an advanced solid tumor such as melanoma, head and neck, liver or kidney cancer.

J is TRBJ1-5 and V is TRBV7-8, with 8 bases lining up with TRBD1. Trimming took 5 bases from V and 3 from J; bases not matched to a gene: 0. Germline CDR1 is SGHVS and CDR2 is FQNEAQ. There are 13 residues in the CDR3. The CDR3 coding sequence is TGTGCCAGCAGCCAGGGGGCCAATCAGCCCCAGCATTTT. It yields the protein CASSQGANQPQHF.

The rearrangement links TRBV21-1 to TRBJ2-3; no DNA check was done on the table's D call, TRBD2. TRBV21-1 is a pseudogene segment. The CDR3 length is 17 residues. DNA for the CDR3: TGTGCCAGCAGCAAAGACGGAATCACCGGGACTAGAGATACGCAGTATTTT. Its protein is CASSKDGITGTRDTQYF.